The rows below give T cell receptor beta chains drawn from one sample of a study of radiation and T cells in renal cell carcinoma. Sequencing was performed with immunoSEQ multiplex PCR; in TCRdb, only in-frame clones are kept and a portion is missing. The table has 70,000 or so clones, roughly 80% seen once. Specimen: blood, collected from a patient whose treatment included radiotherapy and nephrectomy. These receptors were obtained from a man in his sixties with renal cell carcinoma. The CDR3 runs from the conserved cysteine through the conserved F or W. The order of the fields is J gene, clone size, V gene, D gene, CDR3 DNA, CDR3 protein. D genes are given only for firm matches. Clone size appears in some rows only: once, few, many, or a class for an expanded clone.

TRBJ1-2 few TRBV27 . TGTGCCAGCAGCCCACCCGAGGGGTACGGCTACACCTTC CASSPPEGYGYTF
TRBJ2-1 . TRBV19 TRBD1 TGTGCCAGTAGTCCTAGGACAGGGTATGGGGGTTACAATGAGCAGTTCTTC CASSPRTGYGGYNEQFF
TRBJ1-2 once TRBV27 TRBD1 TGTGCCAGCAGTTTTGACAGGGGAAACTATGGCTACACCTTC CASSFDRGNYGYTF
TRBJ2-3 . TRBV2 . TGTGCCAGCGGGGGACTTCCACGCACAGATACGCAGTATTTT CASGGLPRTDTQYF
TRBJ1-1 . TRBV6-1 TRBD1 TGTGCCAGCAGTGAAGCGGCAGGGGGCATGAACACTGAAGCTTTCTTT CASSEAAGGMNTEAFF
TRBJ2-3 . TRBV10-1 . TGCGCCAGCATAACCCTGGTGGATACGCAGTATTTT CASITLVDTQYF
TRBJ1-2 . TRBV28 . TGTGCCAGCAGTTCAAGAGACAGCTTGACTGTAAACTATGGCTACACCTTC CASSSRDSLTVNYGYTF
TRBJ2-1 . TRBV19 . TGTGCCAGTAACTTCCCATCGAGGAATGAGCAGTTCTTC CASNFPSRNEQFF
TRBJ2-3 . TRBV5-4 TRBD2 TGTGCCAGCAGCTTGGGACTAGCGGGAGGGCCAGATACGCAGTATTTT CASSLGLAGGPDTQYF
TRBJ1-2 . TRBV30 TRBD1 TGTGCCTGGATACAGGGGAATGGCTACACCTTC CAWIQGNGYTF
TRBJ2-1 . TRBV11-3 . TGTGCCAGCAGCTACATAGGGAGCAGGGAAGTTTTCTACAATGAGCAGTTCTTC CASSYIGSREVFYNEQFF
TRBJ1-5 . TRBV10-3 . TGTGCCATCAGAGGACAGCTCAATCAGCCCCAGCATTTT CAIRGQLNQPQHF
TRBJ1-5 few TRBV5-1 . TGCGCCAGCAGCGTGGGACTTCCCGGAACGTCAGCCCAGCATTTT CASSVGLPGTSAQHF
TRBJ2-5 . TRBV5-8 . TGTGCCAGCAGCTTTGTACTCGCCGCTCCTCAAGAGACCCAGTACTTC CASSFVLAAPQETQYF
TRBJ2-7 . TRBV27 TRBD2 TGTGCCAGCAGTTTATCGGCGGGAGGTACCTACGAGCAGTACTTC CASSLSAGGTYEQYF
TRBJ1-1 many TRBV4-1 . TGCGCCAGCAGCCAAGATTTAGGCCCAGCAGCTTTCTTT CASSQDLGPAAFF
TRBJ2-2 . TRBV10-1 TRBD1 TGCGCCAGCAGCTATGGGACAGGGGGTCGACCCGGGGAGCTGTTTTTT CASSYGTGGRPGELFF
TRBJ1-1 . TRBV5-1 . TGCGCCAGCAGTGACCCCCTTGACCCCGTCACTGAAGCTTTCTTT CASSDPLDPVTEAFF
TRBJ2-1 . TRBV7-3 . TGTGCCAGCAGGACGGGGGCCCCTCCGAACAATGAGCAGTTCTTC CASRTGAPPNNEQFF
TRBJ1-3 . TRBV7-9 . TGTGCCAGCAGCTTAGCGGGTTCCATCTCTGGAAACACCATATATTTT CASSLAGSISGNTIYF
TRBJ2-7 . TRBV28 . TGTGCCAGCAGTTCGTTTGTTTGGACCCAAAGCTCCTACGAGCAGTACTTC CASSSFVWTQSSYEQYF
TRBJ2-3 . TRBV7-8 . TGTGCCAGCAGCTTAGTTTGGGTCACAGATACGCAGTATTTT CASSLVWVTDTQYF
TRBJ2-7 . TRBV6-5 TRBD1 TGTGCCAGCAGTTACGGGACAGCGAACGGTTTCTACGAGCAGTACTTC CASSYGTANGFYEQYF
TRBJ2-1 . TRBV10-3 TRBD2 TGTGCCATCAGTGAGTCGAAGGGGACTAGCGGTGACAATGAGCAGTTCTTC CAISESKGTSGDNEQFF
TRBJ1-4 . TRBV7-9 . TGTGCCAGCAGCCAATTCGGCAGGGGAAATGAAAAACTGTTTTTT CASSQFGRGNEKLFF
TRBJ2-3 . TRBV5-4 TRBD2 TGTGCCAGCAGCTTGGGGATGAGAGGGACTAGCGGGAGGGCGGGAGATACGCAGTATTTT CASSLGMRGTSGRAGDTQYF
TRBJ1-6 few TRBV6-1 . TGTGCCAGCAGTGATATGTGGGTTTCACCCCTCCACTTT CASSDMWVSPLHF
TRBJ1-3 . TRBV18 . TGTGCCAGCTCACCGAACGGTCGAGCAGGGGCTACTTCTGGAAACACCATATATTTT CASSPNGRAGATSGNTIYF
TRBJ2-5 . TRBV7-9 . TGTGCCAGCAGCTTAACGGTGGGCAGAGAGACCCAGTACTTC CASSLTVGRETQYF
TRBJ2-5 . TRBV6-5 . TGTGCCAGCAGCCGGGGGCAAGAGACCCAGTACTTC CASSRGQETQYF
TRBJ2-1 . TRBV11-2 . TGTGCCAGCAGCTCCCAAGCAAACTACAATGAGCAGTTCTTC CASSSQANYNEQFF
TRBJ2-7 . TRBV7-9 . TGTGCCAGCAGCTTAGCAGGGGCCTACGAGCAGTACTTC CASSLAGAYEQYF
TRBJ2-3 . TRBV11-1 . TGTGCCAGCAGCTTACTGCAGGGAACAGATACGCAGTATTTT CASSLLQGTDTQYF
TRBJ2-1 . TRBV7-6 . TGTGCCAGCAGCTTCGGGACAAATCGGGGCTACAATGAGCAGTTCTTC CASSFGTNRGYNEQFF
TRBJ2-7 . TRBV27 TRBD1 TGTGCCAGCAGTTTACTGACAGGGGGCCTATACGAGCAGTACTTC CASSLLTGGLYEQYF
TRBJ2-3 . TRBV19 TRBD2 TGTGCCAGTAGTGAGTACAGGGGAGCTAGGGTAGCGGGGGCGAAGAGCGCAGATACGCAGTATTTT CASSEYRGARVAGAKSADTQYF
TRBJ1-2 . TRBV6-5 . TGTGCCAGCAGTTTGGACGCAGGGAGGGGCGTAAATGGCTACACCTTC CASSLDAGRGVNGYTF
TRBJ1-1 . TRBV6-5 . TGTGCCAGCAGTTACTTCTCCCCAGGCGGTACTGAAGCTTTCTTT CASSYFSPGGTEAFF
TRBJ2-1 many TRBV5-4 TRBD2 TGTGCCAGCAGCTTGGGATACATAACTAGCGGATCCTACAATGAGCAGTTCTTC CASSLGYITSGSYNEQFF
TRBJ1-1 . TRBV29-1 . TGCAGCGGTCAAGACACTGAAGCTTTCTTT CSGQDTEAFF
TRBJ1-5 once TRBV10-3 . TGTGCCAGCAGTCAACTACAGGGTGGTCAGCCCCAGCATTTT CASSQLQGGQPQHF
TRBJ1-5 few TRBV19 TRBD1 TGTGCCAGTACCCCGGGACAGGCAGGCAACTCCCAGCATTTT CASTPGQAGNSQHF
TRBJ2-5 . TRBV5-1 TRBD1 TGCGCCAGCAGCTTGGACGTAGGACAGGGGACGACCCAGTACTTC CASSLDVGQGTTQYF
TRBJ1-3 . TRBV15 TRBD1 TGTGCCACCAGCAGAGGGACAGGCTCCTCTGGAAACACCATATATTTT CATSRGTGSSGNTIYF
TRBJ1-2 . TRBV28 . TGTGCCAGCAGTTTATTGATAGGGCTCGCAGACTATGGCTACACCTTC CASSLLIGLADYGYTF